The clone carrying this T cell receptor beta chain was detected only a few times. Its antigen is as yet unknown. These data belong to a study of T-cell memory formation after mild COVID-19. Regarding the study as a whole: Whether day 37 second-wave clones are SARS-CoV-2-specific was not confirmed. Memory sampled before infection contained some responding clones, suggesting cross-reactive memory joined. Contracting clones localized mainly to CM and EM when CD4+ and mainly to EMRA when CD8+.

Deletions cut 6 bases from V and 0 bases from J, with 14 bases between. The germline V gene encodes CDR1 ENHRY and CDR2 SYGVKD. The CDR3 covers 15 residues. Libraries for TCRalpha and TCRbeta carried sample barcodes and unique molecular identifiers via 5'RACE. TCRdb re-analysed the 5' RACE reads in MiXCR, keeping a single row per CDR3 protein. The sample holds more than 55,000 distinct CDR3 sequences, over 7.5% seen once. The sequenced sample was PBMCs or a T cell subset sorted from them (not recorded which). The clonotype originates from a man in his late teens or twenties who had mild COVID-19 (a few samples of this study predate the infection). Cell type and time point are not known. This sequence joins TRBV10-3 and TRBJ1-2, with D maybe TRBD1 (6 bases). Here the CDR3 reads CAISGGALTNYGYTF. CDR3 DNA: TGTGCCATCAGCGGGGGGGCCCTAACTAACTATGGCTACACCTTC.